Shown below are 19 T cell receptor beta chains from a single sample sequenced in a study of Graves' ophthalmopathy and Graves' hyperthyroidism. Researchers took RNA transcripts and amplified TCR beta CDR3 regions from them. Investigators did first-round RT-PCR with HTBI primers, then second-round multiplex PCR. MiXCR, applied by TCRdb to the multiplex PCR reads, yields one record per CDR3 protein. Seen here are around 590,000 distinct CDR3 sequences, under 40% observed once, and the top ten hold around 4.6%. Sequencing was done on a sample of peripheral blood or thyroid tissue (not recorded which). These TCRs come from an adult man with Graves' hyperthyroidism.

This clonotype came up many times. V gene TRBV24-1 combines with J gene TRBJ2-6; D might be TRBD1 (6 bases). The CDR3 has 18 amino acids. The germline V gene has CDR1 KGHDR and CDR2 SFDVKD. Trimming cost V 5 bases and J 2 bases, with 18 bases left between them. CDR3 nucleotides: TGTGCCACCAGTGGGGTGGCAGGGGACGGTACTGGGGCCAACGTCCTGACTTTC. It yields the protein CATSGVAGDGTGANVLTF.

V gene TRBV10-3 combines with J gene TRBJ2-7; D is possibly TRBD2 (6 bases). Germline values: CDR1 ENHRY, CDR2 SYGVKD. This CDR3 spans 13 amino acids. Trimming left V 4 bases short and J 3 bases short, with 10 bases between. CDR3 protein: CAISGAGSYEQYF. CDR3 DNA sequence: TGTGCCATCAGTGGGGCCGGGAGCTACGAGCAGTACTTC.

This clonotype was seen ten or more times. The J gene is TRBJ1-4, the V gene TRBV10-3; perhaps TRBD1 as D (5 bases). V was trimmed by 6 bases and J by 10 bases, leaving 12 bases between them. Germline assignment: CDR1 ENHRY and CDR2 SYGVKD. The CDR3 length is 12 residues. CDR3 region: CAIRGPEGKLFF. Here the CDR3 DNA reads TGTGCCATCAGGGGACCTGAGGGAAAACTGTTTTTT.

The count of this clonotype is one. This chain joins TRBV12-3 or TRBV12-4 and TRBJ1-5; D call uncertain. This CDR3 is 15 amino acids long. The ends were cut back, 4 bases at V and 7 bases at J, with 17 bases in the middle. CDR3 region: CASSWVPGVEQPQHF. CDR3 nucleotides: TGTGCCAGCAGTTGGGTACCCGGGGTTGAACAGCCCCAGCATTTT.

The rearrangement joins TRBV10-3 to TRBJ2-7; 7 bases are shared with TRBD2. The DNA matches TRBJ2-1 better at its end, which makes the J call doubtful. Germline values: CDR1 ENHRY, CDR2 SYGVKD. This CDR3 is 13 amino acids long. The CDR3 sequence is CAISEFQRDQQFF. The CDR3 DNA sequence: TGTGCCATCAGTGAGTTTCAGCGGGACCAGCAGTTCTTC.

V is TRBV12-3 or TRBV12-4 and J is TRBJ1-6; the D is unclear. V lost 2 bases, J lost 9 bases, and 5 bases lay in between. The CDR3 runs to 12 residues. The CDR3 DNA sequence: TGTGCCAGCAGTTTAATCTTTTCACCCCTCCACTTT. It yields the protein CASSLIFSPLHF.

Comment on this clonotype: One end of the junction fails to match germline, which may point to a read error. The rearrangement uses TRBV7-2 and TRBJ1-2; a weak D match, TRBD1 (6 bases). The CDR3 covers 15 residues. Per the germline V gene, CDR1 is SGHTA and CDR2 is FQGNSA. The CDR3 coding sequence is TGTGCCAGCAGCCAAGCCCAGGGGATTAACTATGGCCACACCTTC. Translating gives CASSQAQGINYGHTF.

In this sample, this clonotype turned up many times. The chain employs TRBV7-2 and TRBJ1-5; D is uncertain. The V end lost 1 base, the J end lost 2 bases, and 9 bases lay between the germline ends. Germline V gives CDR1 SGHTA, CDR2 FQGNSA. This CDR3 has 15 residues. The CDR3 DNA reads as TGTGCCAGCAGCTTAGAACAGAGTGGCAATCAGCCCCAGCATTTT. As protein: CASSLEQSGNQPQHF.

V is TRBV13 and J is TRBJ2-7; no definite D call. The germline V gene has CDR1 PRHDT and CDR2 FYEKMQ (reference sequence). Between the trimmed V and J ends, which lost 7 bases and 1 base, there was a span of 14 bases. The length of the CDR3 is 14 residues. Written as DNA, the CDR3 is TGTGCCAGCACCTTGGGCCTAGTGTCCTACGAGCAGTACTTC. Its translation: CASTLGLVSYEQYF.

This clonotype was counted ten times or more. The chain carries TRBV20-1 and TRBJ2-5; weak D call: TRBD1 (6 bases). The germline CDR1 and CDR2 sequences are DFQATT and SNEGSKA (reference sequence). V was pared by 5 bases and J by 3 bases, with 19 bases between. The CDR3 has 15 amino acids. The CDR3 coding sequence is TGCAGTGCTGTAGGTCGGAACCCAGGGGAAGAGACCCAGTACTTC. Its translation is CSAVGRNPGEETQYF.

The CDR3 DNA is TGTGCCAGCAGGGGGGGGCATACCCCACAAGAGACCCAGCATTTT. Its translation: CASRGGHTPQETQHF. The rearrangement links TRBV7-9 to TRBJ1-5; D is possibly TRBD1 (6 bases). Between the trimmed V and J ends, which lost 6 bases and 11 bases, there was a span of 23 bases. There are 15 residues in the CDR3. The germline V gene has CDR1 SEHNR and CDR2 FQNEAQ (reference sequence).

The chain uses TRBV2 and TRBJ2-4; D might be TRBD2 (5 bases). Germline CDR1 reads SNHLY; CDR2 reads FYNNEI. The V and J ends lost 6 bases and 0 bases respectively, with 12 bases between them. CDR3 length: 15 amino acids. The CDR3 DNA follows: TGTGCCAGCAGACAGTCGGAGGAAGCCAAAAACATTCAGTACTTC. It translates to CASRQSEEAKNIQYF.

This sequence joins TRBV7-2 and TRBJ1-2; 9 bases align to TRBD1. After removal of 0 bases from V and 8 bases from J, the junction contained 4 bases not matched to a gene. Germline lookup yields CDR1 SGHTA and CDR2 FQGNSA. CDR3 length: 14 amino acids. The DNA for the CDR3 is TGTGCCAGCAGCTTAGCGGGGGGGACAGGGGGCTACACCTTC. This gives the protein CASSLAGGTGGYTF.

The chain recombines TRBV5-5 with TRBJ2-7, with D perhaps TRBD2 (6 bases). The closer fit of TRBJ2-1 to the DNA end suggests the J call may be wrong. CDR1 and CDR2 (germline): SGHKS, YYEKEE (reference sequence). The CDR3 loop spans 14 amino acids. The chain's CDR3 is CASSLAASDDEQFF. CDR3 bases: TGTGCCAGCAGCTTGGCCGCTAGCGACGATGAGCAGTTCTTC.

The rearrangement uses TRBV7-8 and TRBJ2-5, with 8 bases fitting TRBD2. V was clipped by 8 bases and J by 2 bases; unmatched bases: 7. The V gene's germline CDR1 is SGHVS and CDR2 FQNEAQ. The CDR3 is 14 residues long. CDR3 residues: CASVGGGTQETQYF. CDR3 bases: TGTGCCAGCGTTGGCGGGGGGACTCAAGAGACCCAGTACTTC.

The chain uses TRBV20-1 and TRBJ2-5, with 9 bases aligning to TRBD1. Germline assignment: CDR1 DFQATT and CDR2 SNEGSKA (reference sequence). This CDR3 is 18 amino acids long. V lost 4 bases to trimming and J lost 9 bases; unmatched junction nucleotides: 24. CDR3 sequence reads: CSAMRTGVTSWSNQPQYF. CDR3 in DNA: TGCAGTGCTATGAGGACAGGGGTGACGAGCTGGAGCAATCAGCCCCAGTACTTC.

This clonotype was seen a few times. This chain connects TRBV7-9 to TRBJ2-7; a possible D gene is TRBD2 (5 bases). The V and J ends lost 6 bases and 0 bases respectively, with 30 bases between them. The germline CDR1 and CDR2 sequences are SEHNR and FQNEAQ (reference sequence). The CDR3 length is 20 residues. The CDR3 loop is CASRRDREIEGQANSYEQYF. DNA for the CDR3: TGTGCCAGCAGACGGGATAGGGAGATTGAAGGGCAGGCCAACTCCTACGAGCAGTACTTC.

The chain employs TRBV7-3 and TRBJ2-7; 9 positions agree with TRBD1. Per the germline V gene, CDR1 is SGHTA and CDR2 is FQGTGA. V was pared by 8 bases and J by 3 bases, with 2 bases of the junction left unmatched. The CDR3 extends over 12 amino acids. CDR3 sequence reads: CASPTGGYEQYF. CDR3 DNA sequence: TGTGCCAGCCCGACAGGGGGCTACGAGCAGTACTTC.

The sample holds a few counts of this clonotype. The chain recombines TRBV6-5 with TRBJ2-7; TRBD1 might be the D (6 bases). The CDR3 has 12 amino acids. Per germline, CDR1 MNHEY and CDR2 SVGAGI. V lost 5 bases to trimming and J lost 5 bases, with 10 bases between them. CDR3 protein: CASSTTGNEQYF. As DNA, the CDR3 is TGTGCCAGCAGTACGACAGGCAACGAGCAGTACTTC.